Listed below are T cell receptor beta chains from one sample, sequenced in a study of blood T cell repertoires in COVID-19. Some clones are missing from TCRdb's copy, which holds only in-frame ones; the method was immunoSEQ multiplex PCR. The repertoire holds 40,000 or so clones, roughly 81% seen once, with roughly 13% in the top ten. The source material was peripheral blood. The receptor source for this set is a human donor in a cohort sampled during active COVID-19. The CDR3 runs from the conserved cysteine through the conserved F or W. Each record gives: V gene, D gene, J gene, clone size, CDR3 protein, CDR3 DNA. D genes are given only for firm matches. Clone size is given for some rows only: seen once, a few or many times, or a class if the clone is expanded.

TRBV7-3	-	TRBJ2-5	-	CASSSGKGKTQYF	TGTGCCAGCAGCTCGGGGAAAGGAAAGACCCAGTACTTC
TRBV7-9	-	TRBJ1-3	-	CASSHGGRGSGNTIYF	TGTGCCAGCAGCCACGGCGGGAGGGGTTCTGGAAACACCATATATTTT
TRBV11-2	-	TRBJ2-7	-	CASSLGLGRADEQYF	TGTGCCAGCAGCTTAGGGTTGGGCAGGGCGGACGAGCAGTACTTC
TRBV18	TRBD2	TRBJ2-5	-	CASSPLRGEETQYF	TGTGCCAGCTCACCCCTTCGGGGGGAAGAGACCCAGTACTTC
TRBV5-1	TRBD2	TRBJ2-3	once	CASSLRAGGPADTQYF	TGCGCCAGCAGCCTACGAGCGGGGGGGCCCGCAGATACGCAGTATTTT
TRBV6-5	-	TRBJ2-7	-	CASSYSGLAPYEQYF	TGTGCCAGCAGTTACTCTGGGCTAGCGCCTTACGAGCAGTACTTC
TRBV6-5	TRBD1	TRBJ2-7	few	CASDDRDRGYEQYF	TGTGCCAGCGATGACCGGGACAGGGGCTACGAGCAGTACTTC
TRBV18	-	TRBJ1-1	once	CASSGEQGSEAFF	TGTGCCAGCTCAGGGGAACAGGGTAGTGAAGCTTTCTTT
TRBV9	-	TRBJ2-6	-	CASSGPTGFGANVLTF	TGTGCCAGCAGCGGCCCCACAGGGTTCGGGGCCAACGTCCTGACTTTC
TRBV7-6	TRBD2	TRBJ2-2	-	CASRPGTSGGRTGELFF	TGTGCCAGCAGACCCGGGACTAGCGGGGGAAGAACCGGGGAGCTGTTTTTT